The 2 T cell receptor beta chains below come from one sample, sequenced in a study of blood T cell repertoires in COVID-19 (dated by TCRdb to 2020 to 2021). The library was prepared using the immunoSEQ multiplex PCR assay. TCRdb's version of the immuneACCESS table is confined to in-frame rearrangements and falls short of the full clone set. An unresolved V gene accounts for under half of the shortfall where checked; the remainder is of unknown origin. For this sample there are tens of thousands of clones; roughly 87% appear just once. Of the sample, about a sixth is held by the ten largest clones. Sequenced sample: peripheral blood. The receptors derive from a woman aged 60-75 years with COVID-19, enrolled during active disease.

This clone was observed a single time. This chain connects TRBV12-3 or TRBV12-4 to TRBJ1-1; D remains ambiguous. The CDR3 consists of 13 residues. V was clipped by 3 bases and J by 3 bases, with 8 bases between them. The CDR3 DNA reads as TGTGCCAGCAGTTTTACGAGAGACACTGAAGCTTTCTTT. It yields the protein CASSFTRDTEAFF.

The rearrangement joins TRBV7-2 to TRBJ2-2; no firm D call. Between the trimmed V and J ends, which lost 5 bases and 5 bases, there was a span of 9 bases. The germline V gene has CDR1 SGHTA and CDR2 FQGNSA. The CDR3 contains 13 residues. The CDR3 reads CASSQRLTGELFF. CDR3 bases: TGTGCCAGCAGCCAGAGGTTGACCGGGGAGCTGTTTTTT.